This T cell receptor beta chain is from a study of T-cell reconstitution after alpha-beta-depleted transplantation in children (TCRdb year 2016). For the study in its entirety: Using TCR repertoire profiling, the study followed T-cell immune reconstitution in a quantitative way in children after TCRalphabeta/CD19-depleted allogeneic hematopoietic cell transplantation.

The CDR3 starts with the cysteine, ends with the phenylalanine, and has 16 residues. Only the CDR3 portion is preserved as DNA: 48 bases, with reading frame beginning at the first base. V and J are truncated by 2 bases and 1 base respectively, leaving an intervening sequence of 17 bases. The CDR1 and CDR2 encoded by the germline V gene (reference sequence) are GTSNPN and SVGIG. The treatment or condition label corresponds to: allogeneic hematopoietic cell transplantation with graft depleted of TCRalphabeta T cells and CD19 B cells. Transplant recipients were children who received TCRalphabeta/CD19-depleted allogeneic hematopoietic cell grafts. Beyond this particular receptor, the publication reports: Over the following months the frequencies of hyperexpanded clones went down, and after one year T-cell counts and TCRbeta diversity were mostly credited to newly produced T cells. About two months after transplant, the apparently early recovery of alphabetaT-cell counts reportedly depended on just several hundred clones that had expanded rapidly and came from non-depleted graft cells. In some patients, high TCRbeta diversity at day 60 was attributed to recipient T cells and intrathymic progenitors that had survived conditioning.

Library preparation employed PCR. TCRdb records Illumina HiSeq 2500 as the sequencer. Molecular barcoding was employed in the preparation of TCR libraries, with unique molecular identifiers being used to normalize TCRbeta repertoire quantification. Through fastp at Q25 and MiXCR, TCRdb rebuilt clones from the public reads, retaining in-frame beta chains. For every CDR3 protein sequence, its rows merge into one entry that carries the most common genes and DNA. This sample comprises 750,000 to 950,000 distinct CDR3 sequences, 16% of them detected only once. The ten largest account for approximately 5% of the sample. Regarding this clonotype: Which antigen it targets is not known. There are no base qualities to consult, and no much larger clone falls within one base.

Sequences were derived from PBMCs, mostly from graft donor cells, sampled 360 days after TCRalphabeta/CD19-depleted stem cell transplant. Recombination joined TRBV30 with TRBJ1-1; no D gene can be assigned with confidence. The TCR was taken from a male patient younger than 18 who had a stem cell transplant for acute lymphoblastic leukemia, so the T cells may come from the graft donor. For the CDR3, the sequence is CAWSLPGWRANTEAFF. Here is the DNA: TGTGCCTGGAGTCTACCGGGGTGGAGGGCGAACACTGAAGCTTTCTTT.